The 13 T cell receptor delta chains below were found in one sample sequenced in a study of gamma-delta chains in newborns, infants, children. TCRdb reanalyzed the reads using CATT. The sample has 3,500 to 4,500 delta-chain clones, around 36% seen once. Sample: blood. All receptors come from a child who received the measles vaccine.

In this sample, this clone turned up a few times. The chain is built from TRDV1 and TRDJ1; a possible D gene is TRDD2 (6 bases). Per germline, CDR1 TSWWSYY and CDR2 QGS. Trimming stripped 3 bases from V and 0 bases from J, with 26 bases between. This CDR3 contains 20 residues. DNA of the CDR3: TGTGCTCTTGGGGACATAACCCTTCCCCTCATACTGACTCACACCGATAAACTCATCTTT. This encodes CALGDITLPLILTHTDKLIF.

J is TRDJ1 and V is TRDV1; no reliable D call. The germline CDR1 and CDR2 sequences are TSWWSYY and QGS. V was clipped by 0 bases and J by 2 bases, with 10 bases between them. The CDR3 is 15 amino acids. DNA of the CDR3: TGTGCTCTTGGGGAACTTCCAAGAGGGACCGATAAACTCATCTTT. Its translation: CALGELPRGTDKLIF.

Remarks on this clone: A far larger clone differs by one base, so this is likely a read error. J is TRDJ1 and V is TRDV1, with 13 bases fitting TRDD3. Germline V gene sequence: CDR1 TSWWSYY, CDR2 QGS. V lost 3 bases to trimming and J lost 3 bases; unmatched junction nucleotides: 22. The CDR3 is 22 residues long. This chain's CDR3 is CALGDLSYPFHWGIRSADKLIF. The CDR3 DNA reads TGTGCTCTTGGGGACCTTTCCTATCCCTTCCACTGGGGGATACGCAGTGCCGATAAACTCATCTTT.

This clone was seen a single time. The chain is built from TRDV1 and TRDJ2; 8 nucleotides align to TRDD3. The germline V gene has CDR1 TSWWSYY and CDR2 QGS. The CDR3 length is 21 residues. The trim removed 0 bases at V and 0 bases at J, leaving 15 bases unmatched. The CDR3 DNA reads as TGTGCTCTTGGGGAACTTCGAAGGTACTGGGGGTCAATAGCTTTGACAGCACAACTCTTCTTT. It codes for CALGELRRYWGSIALTAQLFF.

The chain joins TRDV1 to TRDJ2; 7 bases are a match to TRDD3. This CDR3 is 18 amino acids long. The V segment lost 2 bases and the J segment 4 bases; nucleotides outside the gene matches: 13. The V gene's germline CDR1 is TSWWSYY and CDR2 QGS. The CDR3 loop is CALGERPWGVKWTAQLFF. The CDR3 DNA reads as TGTGCTCTTGGGGAAAGGCCCTGGGGGGTCAAATGGACAGCACAACTCTTCTTT.

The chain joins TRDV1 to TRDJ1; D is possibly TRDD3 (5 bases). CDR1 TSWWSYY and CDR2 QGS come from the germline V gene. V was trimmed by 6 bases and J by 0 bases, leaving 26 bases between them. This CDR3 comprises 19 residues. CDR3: CALGQFPTPGDLYTDKLIF. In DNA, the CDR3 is TGTGCTCTTGGCCAGTTTCCCACCCCAGGGGACCTTTACACCGATAAACTCATCTTT.

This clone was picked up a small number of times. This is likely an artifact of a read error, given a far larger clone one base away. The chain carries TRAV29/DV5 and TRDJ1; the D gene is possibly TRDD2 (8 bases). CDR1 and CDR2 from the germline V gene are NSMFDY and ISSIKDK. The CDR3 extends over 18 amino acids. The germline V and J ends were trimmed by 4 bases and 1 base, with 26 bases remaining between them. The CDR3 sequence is CAAVTSYWHWGFTDKLIF. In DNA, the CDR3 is TGTGCAGCAGTGACTTCCTACTGGCACTGGGGATTCACCGATAAACTCATCTTT.

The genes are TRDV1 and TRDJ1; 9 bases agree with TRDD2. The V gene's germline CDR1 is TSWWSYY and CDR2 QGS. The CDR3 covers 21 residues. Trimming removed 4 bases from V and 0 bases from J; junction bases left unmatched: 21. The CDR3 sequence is CALGVAFLQSGDRFNTDKLIF. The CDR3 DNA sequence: TGTGCTCTTGGGGTAGCCTTCCTACAATCAGGCGATAGGTTCAACACCGATAAACTCATCTTT.

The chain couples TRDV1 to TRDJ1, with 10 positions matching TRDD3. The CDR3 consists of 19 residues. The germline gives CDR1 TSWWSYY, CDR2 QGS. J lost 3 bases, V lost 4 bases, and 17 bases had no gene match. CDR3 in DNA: TGTGCTCTTGGGGTAGGGCGCGCATCACTGGGGGATTCTTCCGATAAACTCATCTTT. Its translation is CALGVGRASLGDSSDKLIF.

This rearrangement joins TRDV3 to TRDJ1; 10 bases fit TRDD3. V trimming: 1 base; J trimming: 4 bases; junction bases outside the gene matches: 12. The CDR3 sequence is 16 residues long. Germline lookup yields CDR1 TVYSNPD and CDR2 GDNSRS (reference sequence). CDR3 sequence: CAFKPGYWGISDKLIF. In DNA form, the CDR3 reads TGTGCCTTTAAACCGGGGTACTGGGGGATTAGCGATAAACTCATCTTT.

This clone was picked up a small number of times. The CDR3 reads CALGELRVRPLIF. The CDR3 coding sequence is TGTGCTCTTGGGGAACTTAGGGTCAGACCCCTGATCTTT. The J gene is TRDJ4, the V gene TRDV1, with D hard to call. This CDR3 region has 13 residues. V shed 0 bases and J shed 1 base, with 6 bases lying between them. Per germline, CDR1 TSWWSYY and CDR2 QGS.

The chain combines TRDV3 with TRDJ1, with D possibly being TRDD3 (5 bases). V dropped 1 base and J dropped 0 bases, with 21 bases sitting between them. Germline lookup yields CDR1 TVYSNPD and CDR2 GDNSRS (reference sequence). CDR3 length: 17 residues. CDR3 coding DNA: TGTGCCTTTACCCTCTACGGGAGGGGGTTAAACACCGATAAACTCATCTTT. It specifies CAFTLYGRGLNTDKLIF. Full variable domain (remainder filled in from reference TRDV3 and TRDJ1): CDKVTQSSPDQTVASGSEVVLLCTYDTVYSNPDLFWYRIRPDYSFQFVFYGDNSRSEGADFTQGRFSVKHILTQKAFHLVISPVRTEDSATYYCAFTLYGRGLNTDKLIFGKGTRVTVEP.

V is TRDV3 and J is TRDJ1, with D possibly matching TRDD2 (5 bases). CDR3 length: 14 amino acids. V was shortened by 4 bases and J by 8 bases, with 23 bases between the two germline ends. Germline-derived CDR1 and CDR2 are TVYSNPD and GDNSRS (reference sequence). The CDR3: CASSGRASIGKLIF. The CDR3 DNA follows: TGTGCCTCCTCGGGAAGGGCTTCCATCGGGAAACTCATCTTT.